What follows are 22 T cell receptor beta chains derived from one specimen sequenced in a study of long-term antiretroviral therapy in people with HIV. The immunoSEQ assay was v3.0, run at survey level. The table came from immunoSEQ multiplex PCR; TCRdb's copy has only in-frame clones and leaves some out. The data contain some 13,000 clones, 70% to 80% of them singletons. The sample was unsorted PBMCs, taken 1.3 years after starting antiretroviral therapy. The receptors were sampled from a woman aged 18 to 35 with HIV.

This chain uses TRBV29-1 with TRBJ1-1; possibly TRBD1 for D (5 bases). V shed 7 bases and J shed 3 bases, with 18 bases lying between them. This CDR3 region has 14 residues. CDR1 and CDR2 (germline): SQVTM, ANQGSEA. The chain's CDR3 is CSGAGTMGYTEAFF. DNA for the CDR3: TGCAGCGGGGCCGGGACCATGGGGTACACTGAAGCTTTCTTT.

V is TRBV4-3 and J is TRBJ2-5; 9 bases are shared with TRBD2. The CDR3 is made up of 16 amino acids. Germline CDR1 LGHNA, CDR2 YSLEER. Losses at the gene ends were 0 bases for V and 5 bases for J; bases not matched to a gene: 7. CDR3 loop: CASSQDRGGGAETQYF. Here the CDR3 DNA reads TGCGCCAGCAGCCAAGATCGGGGCGGGGGGGCCGAGACCCAGTACTTC.

V gene TRBV15 combines with J gene TRBJ2-5, with D perhaps TRBD1 or TRBD2 (6 bases each). The CDR3 is 15 amino acids. The V end lost 1 base, the J end lost 2 bases, and 11 bases lay between the germline ends. CDR1 and CDR2 from the germline V gene are LNHNV and YYDKDF (reference sequence). CDR3 nucleotide sequence: TGTGCCACCAGCAGAGGGCAGGGGAGGCAAGAGACCCAGTACTTC. Its translation is CATSRGQGRQETQYF.

This chain connects TRBV5-1 to TRBJ2-3; TRBD2 matches 16 bases. In germline, CDR1 is SGHRS, CDR2 YFSETQ. The CDR3 contains 17 residues. V lost 4 bases to trimming and J lost 3 bases; unmatched junction nucleotides: 5. The CDR3 DNA sequence: TGCGCCAGCAGCCCCGGGACTAGCGGGAGGGCGACAGATACGCAGTATTTT. This codes for CASSPGTSGRATDTQYF.

This chain connects TRBV7-2 to TRBJ1-2; D is possibly TRBD1 (6 bases). Trimming took 5 bases from V and 6 from J, leaving 19 bases between them. CDR3 length: 15 amino acids. Germline V gene sequence: CDR1 SGHTA, CDR2 FQGNSA. This chain's CDR3 is CASSRVGGEADGYTF. CDR3 sequence (DNA): TGTGCCAGCAGCCGTGTAGGGGGGGAGGCAGATGGCTACACCTTC.

V and J are TRBV4-2 and TRBJ2-4; D is unclear. CDR1 and CDR2 (germline): LGHNA, YNFKEQ. Deletions cut 5 bases from V and 1 base from J, with 18 bases between. The length of the CDR3 is 17 residues. In DNA form, the CDR3 reads TGTGCCAGCAGCGCTCCTACCTCGCCCGCGGCCAAAAACATTCAGTACTTC. The encoded protein is CASSAPTSPAAKNIQYF.

This sequence joins TRBV6-5 and TRBJ1-5, with a tentative D call TRBD1 (6 bases). V was cut by 2 bases and J by 5 bases, with 10 bases left in between. The germline CDR1 and CDR2 sequences are MNHEY and SVGAGI. The CDR3 length is 14 residues. In DNA form, the CDR3 reads TGTGCCAGCAGTTACGTCGAGGGGGATCAGCCCCAGCATTTT. Translation gives CASSYVEGDQPQHF.

V is TRBV6-4 and J is TRBJ1-3; TRBD1 is a possible D gene (6 bases). The CDR3 sequence is 12 residues long. V was pared by 4 bases and J by 10 bases, with 11 bases between. Germline-derived CDR1 and CDR2 are MRHNA and SNTAGT. For the CDR3, the DNA is TGTGCCAGCAGTGTAGGACAGAAAACCATATATTTT. As protein: CASSVGQKTIYF.

The chain links TRBV4-3 to TRBJ1-2; D remains ambiguous. Trimming took off 0 bases at V and 4 bases at J, with 12 bases between the two ends. The CDR3 extends over 15 amino acids. The germline CDR1 and CDR2 sequences are LGHNA and YSLEER. The CDR3 nucleotides read TGCGCCAGCAGCCAAGAGAAGGGTTCGGGCTATGGCTACACCTTC. This sequence encodes CASSQEKGSGYGYTF.

The J gene is TRBJ2-7, the V gene TRBV7-6; no clear D gene. V was clipped by 4 bases and J by 4 bases, with 8 bases between them. Germline V gene sequence: CDR1 SGHVS, CDR2 FNYEAQ. The CDR3 has 12 amino acids. The CDR3 region has the DNA TGTGCCAGCAGCTCGACTTCATACGAGCAGTACTTC. It translates to CASSSTSYEQYF.

The rearrangement uses TRBV4-2 and TRBJ1-2; D might be TRBD1 (5 bases). This CDR3 comprises 12 residues. Trimming left V 5 bases short and J 6 bases short, with 10 bases between. CDR1 is LGHNA, CDR2 YNFKEQ, per germline. For the CDR3, the DNA is TGTGCCAGCAGCTTGGGGGGGAATGGCTACACCTTC. Its protein product is CASSLGGNGYTF.

This rearrangement joins TRBV9 to TRBJ1-3; D possibly corresponds to TRBD1 (5 bases). V was pared by 3 bases and J by 4 bases, with 14 bases between. The CDR3 contains 15 residues. Germline-derived CDR1 and CDR2 are SGDLS and YYNGEE. CDR3 residues: CASSDRYRFGNTIYF. DNA for the CDR3: TGTGCCAGCAGCGACAGGTATAGATTCGGAAACACCATATATTTT.

The chain joins TRBV5-1 to TRBJ1-2, with 7 bases fitting TRBD1. This CDR3 is built from 13 residues. The V and J ends lost 0 bases and 7 bases, in that order; junction bases with no gene match: 3. From germline, CDR1 is SGHRS and CDR2 YFSETQ. The CDR3, as DNA: TGCGCCAGCAGCTTGGGAGGGGGCGCTGGCTACACCTTC. Translated: CASSLGGGAGYTF.

This clone came up a few times. The gene calls are TRBV2 and TRBJ1-2; D call uncertain. This CDR3 contains 14 residues. Germline-derived CDR1 and CDR2 are SNHLY and FYNNEI. The V gene lost 7 bases and the J gene lost 6 bases, with 18 bases spanning the gap. CDR3 sequence (DNA): TGTGCCAGCACCCGGATTGTGAGTTCAGATGGCTACACCTTC. This encodes CASTRIVSSDGYTF. Drawing the rest from reference TRBV2 and TRBJ1-2, the complete variable domain is EPEVTQTPSHQVTQMGQEVILRCVPISNHLYFYWYRQILGQKVEFLVSFYNNEISEKSEIFDDQFSVERPDGSNFTLKIRSTKLEDSAMYFCASTRIVSSDGYTFGSGTRLTVV.

The gene calls are TRBV5-1 and TRBJ1-1, with D uncertain. The CDR3 is 13 residues long. The germline V and J ends were trimmed by 4 bases and 2 bases, with 9 bases remaining between them. CDR1 is SGHRS, CDR2 YFSETQ, per germline. The CDR3 coding sequence is TGCGCCAGCAGCCGCGCGGAAAACACTGAAGCTTTCTTT. The encoded protein is CASSRAENTEAFF.

V and J are TRBV7-6 and TRBJ1-1, with D perhaps TRBD1 (5 bases). The V gene's germline CDR1 is SGHVS and CDR2 FNYEAQ. The CDR3 loop spans 14 amino acids. V lost 4 bases and J 5 bases, leaving 14 bases between the germline ends. CDR3 region: CASSSRGGDTEAFF. In nucleotides, the CDR3 is TGTGCCAGCAGCTCCCGTGGGGGTGATACTGAAGCTTTCTTT.

The rearrangement joins TRBV11-1 to TRBJ2-7, with D perhaps TRBD1 (6 bases). This CDR3 region has 14 residues. Germline V gives CDR1 SGHAT, CDR2 FQDESV (reference sequence). V lost 0 bases, J lost 5 bases, and 11 bases lay in between. The CDR3, as DNA: TGTGCCAGCAGCTTAGCAGGGGGTTCCGACGAGCAGTACTTC. Its protein is CASSLAGGSDEQYF. Variable domain in full (rest from reference TRBV11-1 and TRBJ2-7): EAEVAQSPRYKITEKSQAVAFWCDPISGHATLYWYRQILGQGPELLVQFQDESVVDDSQLPKDRFSAERLKGVDSTLKIQPAELGDSAMYLCASSLAGGSDEQYFGPGTRLTVT.

The V call is TRBV25-1, the J call TRBJ2-2; 7 nucleotides align to TRBD1. This CDR3 comprises 15 residues. Germline V gene sequence: CDR1 MGHDK, CDR2 SYGVNS. V was pared by 7 bases and J by 3 bases, with 8 bases of the junction left unmatched. The CDR3 DNA reads as TGTGCCAGCACCAAAGACAGGGTGGACACCGGGGAGCTGTTTTTT. This sequence encodes CASTKDRVDTGELFF.

V gene TRBV28 combines with J gene TRBJ2-1; D call uncertain. The germline V gene encodes CDR1 MDHEN and CDR2 SYDVKM. The CDR3 has 11 amino acids. Trimming left V 6 bases short and J 5 bases short, with 5 bases between. The CDR3 nucleotides are TGTGCCAGCAGCTTAGACAATGAGCAGTTCTTC. Protein sequence: CASSLDNEQFF.

This clone came up once. The chain carries TRBV7-6 and TRBJ2-7; D is ambiguous. Trimming stripped 1 base from V and 0 bases from J, with 7 bases between. Looked up from germline, CDR1 is SGHVS and CDR2 is FNYEAQ. The CDR3 has 14 amino acids. The CDR3 loop is CASSLVGPSYEQYF. The CDR3, as DNA: TGTGCCAGCAGCTTAGTAGGCCCCTCCTACGAGCAGTACTTC.

The chain combines TRBV7-9 with TRBJ2-7, with 7 bases identical to TRBD2. The V gene end was trimmed by 8 bases and the J gene end by 6 bases; junction bases not matched to a gene: 10. Per the germline V gene, CDR1 is SEHNR and CDR2 is FQNEAQ (reference sequence). This CDR3 is 13 amino acids long. DNA for the CDR3: TGTGCCAGCTACAGCGGGATCTTGGGCGAGCAGTACTTC. It yields the protein CASYSGILGEQYF.

The chain combines TRBV6-5 with TRBJ1-2; 7 nucleotides align to TRBD1. CDR3 length: 15 amino acids. V dropped 3 bases and J dropped 2; count of bases not matched to a gene: 6. CDR1 MNHEY and CDR2 SVGAGI come from the germline V gene. CDR3 residues: CASSYRGGTNYGYTF. DNA of the CDR3: TGTGCCAGCAGTTATCGAGGGGGCACCAACTATGGCTACACCTTC.